The next 23 T cell receptor beta chains were all read from a single sample in a study of T cell changes during pregnancy in multiple sclerosis. Using immunoSEQ multiplex PCR, the repertoire was profiled, and TCRdb retains in-frame clones only, with some absent. Of under 35,000 clones detected, around nine tenths appear once; the ten largest clones hold around 0.7%. The starting material was CD4+ T cells from peripheral blood mononuclear cells, obtained in the first trimester of pregnancy. All receptors come from a female donor with multiple sclerosis, enrolled in a pregnancy study.

The chain employs TRBV7-2 and TRBJ1-5; 8 bases match TRBD1. This CDR3 spans 15 amino acids. V lost 5 bases to trimming and J lost 1 base; unmatched junction nucleotides: 4. Germline V gives CDR1 SGHTA, CDR2 FQGNSA. The DNA of the CDR3 is TGTGCCAGCAGCCTGGACAGGGCCAGCAATCAGCCCCAGCATTTT. Protein: CASSLDRASNQPQHF.

This chain uses TRBV2 with TRBJ1-1; D gene unclear. Germline CDR1 SNHLY, CDR2 FYNNEI. Between the trimmed V and J ends, which lost 5 bases and 7 bases, there was a span of 17 bases. The CDR3 is 14 residues long. The CDR3 spells CASSLRHTEDEAFF. Written as DNA, the CDR3 is TGTGCCAGCAGTCTAAGACACACAGAAGATGAAGCTTTCTTT.

This chain joins TRBV10-3 and TRBJ2-7; 8 nucleotides align to TRBD1. Germline lookup yields CDR1 ENHRY and CDR2 SYGVKD. The CDR3 length is 15 residues. V shed 7 bases, J shed 2 bases, and the junction held 10 bases outside the gene matches. CDR3 DNA sequence: TGTGCCATCAACGACAGGGGACGATCGGCCTACGAGCAGTACTTC. Translation: CAINDRGRSAYEQYF.

The V call is TRBV19, the J call TRBJ2-1; 7 bases map to TRBD2. With 5 bases clipped from V and 7 bases from J, the junction kept 11 bases outside the gene matches. From germline, CDR1 is LNHDA and CDR2 SQIVND (reference sequence). This CDR3 has 15 residues. CDR3 residues: CASSPREAIQNEQFF. In DNA, the CDR3 is TGTGCCAGTAGTCCCCGGGAGGCCATACAAAATGAGCAGTTCTTC.

The chain uses TRBV6-1 and TRBJ1-1; 10 nucleotides line up with TRBD1. The CDR3 runs to 14 residues. CDR1 is MNHNS and CDR2 is SASEGT in the germline V gene. J lost 7 bases, V lost 5 bases, and 7 bases had no gene match. The CDR3 is CASSPGTGAVEAFF. In DNA, the CDR3 is TGTGCCAGCAGTCCCGGGACAGGGGCGGTTGAAGCTTTCTTT.

The rearrangement joins TRBV11-2 to TRBJ1-2, with TRBD1 as a possible D gene (6 bases). The CDR3 spans 14 residues. Trimming pared 8 bases from V and 3 bases from J, leaving 16 bases between. CDR1 and CDR2 from the germline V gene are SGHAT and FQNNGV. CDR3: CASRQGLEDYGYTF. The CDR3 nucleotides read TGTGCCAGCCGCCAGGGGCTCGAAGACTATGGCTACACCTTC.

The rearrangement links TRBV21-1 to TRBJ2-5; the D call of TRBD1 is as the table states it, not checked on the DNA. TRBV21-1 is assigned pseudogene status. CDR3 length: 15 amino acids. CDR3 residues: CASSTVTGYQETQYF. CDR3 DNA sequence: TGTGCCAGCAGCACGGTGACAGGGTACCAAGAGACCCAGTACTTC.

The CDR3 sequence is CASSLGGAGGNTEAFF. DNA for the CDR3: TGTGCCAGCAGCTTGGGAGGGGCCGGGGGGAACACTGAAGCTTTCTTT. The chain uses TRBV5-4 and TRBJ1-1, with D perhaps matching TRBD1 (5 bases). V lost 0 bases and J 1 base, leaving 13 bases between the germline ends. Germline-derived CDR1 and CDR2 are SGHNT and YYREEE (reference sequence). This CDR3 has 16 residues.

V is TRBV4-3 and J is TRBJ2-7; the match to TRBD1 covers 7 bases. Trimming removed 1 base from V and 3 bases from J; junction bases left unmatched: 12. Germline V lookup: CDR1 LGHNA, CDR2 YSLEER. This CDR3 comprises 17 residues. The CDR3 DNA reads TGCGCCAGCAGCCAAGGTGCCCAGAGGGGACAGATCTACGAGCAGTACTTC. This encodes CASSQGAQRGQIYEQYF.

The J gene is TRBJ1-5, the V gene TRBV7-2, with D unclear. Per germline, CDR1 SGHTA and CDR2 FQGNSA. The CDR3 covers 15 residues. The germline V and J ends were trimmed by 2 bases and 5 bases, with 13 bases remaining between them. The CDR3 spells CASSLNHGRDQPQHF. CDR3 nucleotides: TGTGCCAGCAGCTTAAATCATGGGCGGGATCAGCCCCAGCATTTT.

This chain links TRBV18 with TRBJ2-7; the match to TRBD2 covers 9 bases. Trimming cost V 5 bases and J 6 bases; bases outside gene matches: 11. The CDR3 contains 15 residues. The germline V gene has CDR1 KGHSH and CDR2 LQKENI. In DNA form, the CDR3 reads TGTGCCAGCTCATGGAGCGGGGGGACCTTGCCCGAGCAGTACTTC. It encodes CASSWSGGTLPEQYF. The variable domain in full, with the rest retrieved from reference TRBV18 and TRBJ2-7, is NAGVMQNPRHLVRRRGQEARLRCSPMKGHSHVYWYRQLPEEGLKFMVYLQKENIIDESGMPKERFSAEFPKEGPSILRIQQVVRGDSAAYFCASSWSGGTLPEQYFGPGTRLTVT.

DNA of the CDR3: TGTGCCAGCAGCCCTGACAGGGCGCAGCCCCAGCATTTT. As protein: CASSPDRAQPQHF. The J gene is TRBJ1-5, the V gene TRBV7-3, with 7 positions matching TRBD1. This CDR3 is built from 13 residues. Germline CDR1 is SGHTA and CDR2 is FQGTGA. V trimming: 5 bases; J trimming: 7 bases; junction bases outside the gene matches: 5.

A few counts support this clone. The chain carries TRBV5-1 and TRBJ2-1, with TRBD1 matching over 11 bases. Germline lookup yields CDR1 SGHRS and CDR2 YFSETQ. The CDR3 length is 15 residues. The junction had 9 bases not matched to a gene; V was cut back by 5 bases and J by 8 bases. This CDR3 reads CASRRDRGIGDEQFF. The DNA of the CDR3 is TGCGCCAGCAGAAGGGACAGGGGGATTGGCGATGAGCAGTTCTTC.

CDR3 in DNA: TGTGCCAGCGGACCGATGAGGGGGGGAAACTATGGCTACACCTTC. Translated: CASGPMRGGNYGYTF. This chain uses TRBV27 with TRBJ1-2; the D gene is possibly TRBD1 (6 bases). The CDR3 has 15 amino acids. V was pared by 8 bases and J by 2 bases, with 18 bases between. The V gene's germline CDR1 is MNHEY and CDR2 SMNVEV (reference sequence).

The chain employs TRBV2 and TRBJ1-1; the D gene is possibly TRBD1 (5 bases). Germline CDR1 reads SNHLY; CDR2 reads FYNNEI. The CDR3 sequence is 13 residues long. Between the trimmed V and J ends, which lost 8 bases and 5 bases, there was a span of 15 bases. The CDR3 spells CASDQGAGTEAFF. The CDR3 DNA is TGTGCCAGCGATCAGGGTGCAGGGACTGAAGCTTTCTTT.

The chain employs TRBV2 and TRBJ2-7; a possible D gene is TRBD1 (6 bases). Between the trimmed V and J ends, which lost 4 bases and 0 bases, there was a span of 10 bases. The germline gives CDR1 SNHLY, CDR2 FYNNEI. The CDR3 spans 14 residues. The CDR3 DNA reads as TGTGCCAGCAGTGCCGACAGGAGCTCCTACGAGCAGTACTTC. This codes for CASSADRSSYEQYF.

This clone has only one observation. The CDR3 reads CAWSVHQPDTQYF. CDR3 sequence (DNA): TGTGCCTGGAGTGTACATCAACCAGATACGCAGTATTTT. The chain uses TRBV30 and TRBJ2-3; D gene uncertain. The CDR3 contains 13 residues. Trimming left V 0 bases short and J 4 bases short, with 8 bases between. Germline V gives CDR1 GTSNPN, CDR2 SVGIG (reference sequence). Full variable domain (rest looked up from reference TRBV30 and TRBJ2-3): SQTIHQWPATLVQPVGSPLSLECTVEGTSNPNLYWYRQAAGRGLQLLFYSVGIGQISSEVPQNLSASRPQDRQFILSSKKLLLSDSGFYLCAWSVHQPDTQYFGPGTRLTVL.

The chain is built from TRBV7-3 and TRBJ2-7, with 8 bases aligning to TRBD1. This CDR3 comprises 13 residues. J was trimmed by 4 bases and V by 4 bases; bases with no gene match: 3. CDR1 SGHTA and CDR2 FQGTGA come from the germline V gene. The CDR3 sequence is CASSSTGGYEQYF. The CDR3 nucleotides read TGTGCCAGCAGCTCAACAGGGGGTTACGAGCAGTACTTC.

V usage is TRBV21-1 and J usage is TRBJ1-5; the tabulated D call, TRBD1, remains unverified against the DNA. TRBV21-1 has pseudogene status. This CDR3 is 16 amino acids long. This CDR3 is CASSTRTGTGNQPQHF. The CDR3 region has the DNA TGTGCCAGCAGCACCAGGACAGGTACGGGCAATCAGCCCCAGCATTTT.

The chain has TRBV29-1 and TRBJ1-3; D remains ambiguous. The germline V gene encodes CDR1 SQVTM and CDR2 ANQGSEA. The CDR3 spans 13 residues. V was clipped by 4 bases and J by 0 bases, with 7 bases between them. The CDR3 coding sequence is TGCAGCGTTGGACTGTTCTCTGGAAACACCATATATTTT. This codes for CSVGLFSGNTIYF.

V usage is TRBV7-8 and J usage is TRBJ1-5, with D maybe TRBD1 (5 bases). Trimming took off 3 bases at V and 1 base at J, with 16 bases between the two ends. Germline-derived CDR1 and CDR2 are SGHVS and FQNEAQ. The CDR3 covers 17 residues. CDR3 sequence (DNA): TGTGCCAGCAGCTTTTGGGGCAGGGTGGGAAGCAATCAGCCCCAGCATTTT. It codes for CASSFWGRVGSNQPQHF. Filled out from reference TRBV7-8 and TRBJ1-5, the complete variable domain reads GAGVSQSPRYKVAKRGQDVALRCDPISGHVSLFWYQQALGQGPEFLTYFQNEAQLDKSGLPSDRFFAERPEGSVSTLKIQRTQQEDSAVYLCASSFWGRVGSNQPQHFGDGTRLSIL.

This clone was seen just once. DNA of the CDR3: TGTGCCAGCAGCCCATGGGACAGGGGGACGACTGAAGCTTTCTTT. It yields the protein CASSPWDRGTTEAFF. The chain carries TRBV5-6 and TRBJ1-1; TRBD1 aligns across 11 bases. Trimming at V came to 4 bases and at J to 5 bases, leaving 7 bases not matched to a gene. Germline assignment: CDR1 SGHDT and CDR2 YYEEEE. CDR3 length: 15 residues.

The CDR3, as DNA: TGTGCTAGTGGTTTGGTTCTGGATGGACAGACTAGCACAGATACGCAGTATTTT. Its translation: CASGLVLDGQTSTDTQYF. This chain connects TRBV12-5 to TRBJ2-3; a weak D match, TRBD1 (6 bases). This CDR3 has 18 residues. Trimming removed 0 bases at V and 0 bases at J, with 16 bases between. CDR1 is LGHNT, CDR2 FRNRAP, per germline. Using reference TRBV12-5 and TRBJ2-3 for the parts outside the CDR3, the full variable domain is DARVTQTPRHKVTEMGQEVTMRCQPILGHNTVFWYRQTMMQGLELLAYFRNRAPLDDSGMPKDRFSAEMPDATLATLKIQPSEPRDSAVYFCASGLVLDGQTSTDTQYFGPGTRLTVL.